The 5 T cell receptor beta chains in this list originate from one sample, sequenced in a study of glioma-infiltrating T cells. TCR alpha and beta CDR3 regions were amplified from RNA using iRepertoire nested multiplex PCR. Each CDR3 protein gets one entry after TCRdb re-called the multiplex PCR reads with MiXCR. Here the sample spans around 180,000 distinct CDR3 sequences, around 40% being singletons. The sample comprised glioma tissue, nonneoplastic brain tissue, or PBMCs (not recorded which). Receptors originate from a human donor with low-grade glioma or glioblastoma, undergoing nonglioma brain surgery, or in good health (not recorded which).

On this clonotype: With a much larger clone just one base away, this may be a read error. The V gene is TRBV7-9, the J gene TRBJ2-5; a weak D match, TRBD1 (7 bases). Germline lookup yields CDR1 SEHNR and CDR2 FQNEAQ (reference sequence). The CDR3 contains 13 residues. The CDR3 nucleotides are TGTGCCAGCAGCCCCGACAGGGAGGAGACCCACTACTTC. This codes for CASSPDREETHYF.

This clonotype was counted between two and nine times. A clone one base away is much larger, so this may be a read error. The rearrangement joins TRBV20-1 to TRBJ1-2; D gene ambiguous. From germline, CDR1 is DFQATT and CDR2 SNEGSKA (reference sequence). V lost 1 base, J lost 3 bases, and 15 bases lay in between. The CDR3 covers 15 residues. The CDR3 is CSARVESYRDYGYTF. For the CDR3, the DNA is TGCAGTGCTAGAGTGGAATCTTATAGAGACTATGGCTACACCTTC.

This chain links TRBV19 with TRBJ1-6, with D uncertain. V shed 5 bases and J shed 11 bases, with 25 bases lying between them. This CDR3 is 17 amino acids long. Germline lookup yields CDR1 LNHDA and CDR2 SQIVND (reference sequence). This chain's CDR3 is CASSSGGSQLNEPPLHF. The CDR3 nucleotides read TGTGCCAGTAGTTCAGGCGGCTCCCAGCTCAACGAGCCACCCCTCCACTTT.

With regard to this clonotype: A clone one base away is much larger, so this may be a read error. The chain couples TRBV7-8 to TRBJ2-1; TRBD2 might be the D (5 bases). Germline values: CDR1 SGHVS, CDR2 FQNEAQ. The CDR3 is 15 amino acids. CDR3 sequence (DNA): TGTGCCGGCAGCCCTAGAGTAGCGCCCTACAATGAGCAGTTCTTC. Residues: CAGSPRVAPYNEQFF.

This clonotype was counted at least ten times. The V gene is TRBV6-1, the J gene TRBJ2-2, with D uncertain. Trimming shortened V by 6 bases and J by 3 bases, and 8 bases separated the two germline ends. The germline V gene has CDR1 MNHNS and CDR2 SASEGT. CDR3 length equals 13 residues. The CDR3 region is CASRELDTGELFF. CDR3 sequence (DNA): TGTGCCAGCAGAGAGCTAGACACCGGGGAGCTGTTTTTT.